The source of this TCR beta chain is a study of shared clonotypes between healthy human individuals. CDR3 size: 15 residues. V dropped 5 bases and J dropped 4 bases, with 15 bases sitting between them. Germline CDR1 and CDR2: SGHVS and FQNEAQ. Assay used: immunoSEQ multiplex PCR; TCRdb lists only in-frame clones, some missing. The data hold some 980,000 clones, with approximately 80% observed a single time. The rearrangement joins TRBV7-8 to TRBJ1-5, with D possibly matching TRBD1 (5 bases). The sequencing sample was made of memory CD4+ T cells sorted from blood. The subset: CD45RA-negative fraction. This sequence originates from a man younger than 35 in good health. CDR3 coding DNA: TGTGCCAGCAGCCCGCGTGACAGTCGTAATCAGCCCCAGCATTTT. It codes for CASSPRDSRNQPQHF.